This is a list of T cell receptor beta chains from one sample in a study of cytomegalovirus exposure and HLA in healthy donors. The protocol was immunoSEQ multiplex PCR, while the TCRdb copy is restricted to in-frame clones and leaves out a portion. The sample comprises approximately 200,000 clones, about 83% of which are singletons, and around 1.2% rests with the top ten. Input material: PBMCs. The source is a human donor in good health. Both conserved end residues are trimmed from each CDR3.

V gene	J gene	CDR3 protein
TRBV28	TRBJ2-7	ASSNKPPGQGTLKSSYEQY
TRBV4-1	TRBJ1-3	ASSQGVRQDHTIY
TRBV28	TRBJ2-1	ASSLTGGRGNEQF
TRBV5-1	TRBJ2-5	ASSSLPWTSQETQY
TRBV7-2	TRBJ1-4	ASSPYGTANEKLF
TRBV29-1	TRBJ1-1	SVVRGGSTEAF
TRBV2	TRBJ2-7	ASRRDSPYEQY
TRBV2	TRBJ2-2	ASRRTGELF
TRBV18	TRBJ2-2	ASSPPPGQAKVGELF
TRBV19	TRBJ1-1	ASRGVDHPNTEAF
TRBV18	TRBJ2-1	ASSPLLAHSYNEQF
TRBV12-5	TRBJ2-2	ASGWFAGGTGELF